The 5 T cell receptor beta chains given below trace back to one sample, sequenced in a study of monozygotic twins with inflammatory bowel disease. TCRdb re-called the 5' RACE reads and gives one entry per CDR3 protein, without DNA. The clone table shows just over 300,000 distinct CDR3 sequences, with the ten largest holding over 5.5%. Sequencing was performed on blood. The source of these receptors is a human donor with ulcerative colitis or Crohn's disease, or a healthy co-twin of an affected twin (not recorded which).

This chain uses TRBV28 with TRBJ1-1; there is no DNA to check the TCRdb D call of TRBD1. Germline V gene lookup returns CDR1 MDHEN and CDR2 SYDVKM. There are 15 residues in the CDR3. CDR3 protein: CASSEQTGGGTEAFF. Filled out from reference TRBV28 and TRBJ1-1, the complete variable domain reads DVKVTQSSRYLVKRTGEKVFLECVQDMDHENMFWYRQDPGLGLRLIYFSYDVKMKEKGDIPEGYSVSREKKERFSLILESASTNQTSMYLCASSEQTGGGTEAFFGQGTRLTVV.

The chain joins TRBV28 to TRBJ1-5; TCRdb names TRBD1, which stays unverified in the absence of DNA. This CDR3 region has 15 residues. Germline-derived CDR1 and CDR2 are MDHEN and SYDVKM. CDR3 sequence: CASRSTGFLGQPQHF.

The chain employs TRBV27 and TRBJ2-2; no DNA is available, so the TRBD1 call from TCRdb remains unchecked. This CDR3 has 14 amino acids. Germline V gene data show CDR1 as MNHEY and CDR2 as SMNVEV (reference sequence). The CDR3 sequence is CATRQGSGAGELFF.

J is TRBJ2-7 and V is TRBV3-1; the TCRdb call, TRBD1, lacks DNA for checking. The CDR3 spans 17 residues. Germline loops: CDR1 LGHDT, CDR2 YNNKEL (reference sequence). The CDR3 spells CASSQGYSGVVSYEQYF.

The CDR3 is CASSLGGRANTDTQYF. This chain uses TRBV7-2 with TRBJ2-3; the D call from TCRdb, TRBD2, cannot be confirmed without DNA. CDR1 and CDR2 (germline): SGHTA, FQGNSA. The CDR3 length is 16 residues.